This TCR beta chain was found in a study of blood T cell repertoires in COVID-19. Whole-study context: From the United States, Italy and Spain came samples of acute and convalescent COVID-19.

Measured with immunoSEQ multiplex PCR; TCRdb has only the in-frame clones, and not every one. This table has roughly 200,000 clones, approximately 85% appearing once. The source material was peripheral blood. This sequence was found in a woman aged 55-75 years with acute or convalescent COVID-19.

The CDR3 coding sequence is TGTGCCAGTAGTATAGCAACAGGGAGTGGCAATGAAAAACTGTTTTTT. Amino acid sequence: CASSIATGSGNEKLFF. The chain combines TRBV19 with TRBJ1-4, with a tentative D call TRBD1 (6 bases). The germline V gene encodes CDR1 LNHDA and CDR2 SQIVND (reference sequence). CDR3 size: 16 residues. Trimming left V 1 base short and J 5 bases short, with 14 bases between.